This entry concerns a single T cell receptor beta chain. This clonotype was detected ten times or more. Its binding antigen is unknown. No clone much larger than this one lies a single base away; base qualities are absent. TCRdb names Illumina HiSeq 1500 as the instrument used. The raw public data were reprocessed by TCRdb itself: fastp quality trimming at Q25, MiXCR clonotype calling, in-frame beta chains only. Rows matching on CDR3 protein sequence are summarized as one entry with the most common DNA and genes. The sample contains fewer than 950,000 distinct CDR3 sequences, 32% of them found a single time. The top ten clonotypes cover 9.5% to 15% of the sample. V drops 5 bases and J drops 1 base, leaving 15 bases in between. In the germline V gene, CDR1 corresponds to SGHTA and CDR2 to FQGNSA. The CDR3, cysteine through phenylalanine, is 15 amino acids long. Here the CDR3 DNA is all that survives: 45 bases in frame from base 1.

Read against the paper, the sample's treatment or condition label means: in vitro stimulation with specific CMV peptide epitopes to enrich CMV-specific T cells. This sample was included in a study of T cell repertoires in cytomegalovirus infection (dated by TCRdb to the late 2010s). Notes on the research overall: Recently identified HLA-C-restricted CMV epitopes, whose presentation resists viral immunomodulation, were targeted by peptide stimulations together with well-studied HLA-B-restricted epitopes. The HLA type of each donor mattered for the analysis, because public TCR beta signatures pointed to carriage of CMV infection along with the matching HLA type.

What the work shows at the level of the full study, not this receptor alone: Carriers of CMV infection plus the relevant HLA type were discriminated by the cumulative frequency of public TCR beta family members in the study cohort and in an independent 352-donor cohort. The ex vivo response was dominated by HLA-C-restricted CMV-specific TCR beta clonotypes, and the single most frequent clonotype in two of eight donors was supplied by these HLA-C-restricted clonotypes.

The V gene is TRBV7-2 and the J gene is TRBJ2-7; the D gene could be either TRBD1 or TRBD2, each agreeing at 6 bases. This specimen was cultured CD8+ T cells from PBMCs, taken from culture after CMV antigen stimulation. The sequence was obtained from a human donor in good health (CMV status not recorded). Some clones in this sample may be carry-over from other donors' samples. Read as DNA, the sequence is TGTGCCAGCAGCCCTCTAGGGGGGAGGTCCTACGAGCAGTACTTC. This sequence encodes CASSPLGGRSYEQYF.